The 17 T cell receptor beta chains listed next were all sequenced from one sample in a study of T cells in Graves' hyperthyroidism and ophthalmopathy. TCR beta CDR3 region amplification was performed from RNA transcripts. During a first-round RT-PCR of the TCR CDR3, the HTBI primer set was used. From the multiplex PCR reads, TCRdb called clonotypes with MiXCR, one entry per CDR3 protein. The table has about 690,000 distinct CDR3 sequences, around 16% seen once; the top ten hold about 16%. Sequencing was performed on blood. The receptors stem from a man in his fifties or sixties with Graves' hyperthyroidism.

This clonotype was observed many times. This chain joins TRBV20-1 and TRBJ2-5; perhaps TRBD2 as D (5 bases). The CDR3 sequence is 14 residues long. V gave up 3 bases and J gave up 5 bases, with 16 bases separating them. CDR1 DFQATT and CDR2 SNEGSKA come from the germline V gene (reference sequence). The CDR3 DNA follows: TGCAGTGCTAGCTCCTTTGGGGAGCGGGAGACCCAGTACTTC. Encoded protein: CSASSFGERETQYF.

On this clonotype itself: A read error may be the cause here, since a much bigger clone is one base away. The V gene is TRBV7-8, the J gene TRBJ1-4; 8 bases line up with TRBD1. The CDR3 runs 16 residues. Looked up from germline, CDR1 is SGHVS and CDR2 is FQNEAQ. The CDR3, as DNA: TGTGCCAACAGCTTCTACAGGGGGAGGTTAGGTGAAAAACTGTTTTTT. Its protein is CANSFYRGRLGEKLFF.

In its sample, this clonotype was seen many times. Here the CDR3 reads CASSFVGLAGYNEQFF. The DNA for the CDR3 is TGTGCCAGCAGCTTTGTGGGACTAGCGGGGTACAATGAGCAGTTCTTC. The chain is built from TRBV5-8 and TRBJ2-1; 13 positions agree with TRBD2. J lost 4 bases, V lost 2 bases, and 3 bases had no gene match. CDR1 SGHTS and CDR2 YDEGEE come from the germline V gene. The CDR3 spans 16 residues.

This clonotype was counted ten times or more. The chain is built from TRBV12-3 or TRBV12-4 and TRBJ2-2; D is perhaps TRBD1 (6 bases). V was trimmed by 5 bases and J by 7 bases, leaving 14 bases between them. The CDR3 sequence is 14 residues long. The CDR3 reads CASSPPRGVGELFF. As DNA, the CDR3 is TGTGCCAGCAGTCCGCCCAGGGGAGTCGGGGAGCTGTTTTTT.

This clonotype was seen only a few times. This chain links TRBV5-6 with TRBJ2-1; 13 bases are a match to TRBD2. V lost 4 bases, J lost 6 bases, and 7 bases stayed unmatched. CDR3 length equals 16 residues. Germline V gene lookup returns CDR1 SGHDT and CDR2 YYEEEE. DNA for the CDR3: TGTGCCAGCAGCCTAACCGGGACTAGCGGGATCAATGAGCAGTTCTTC. Protein sequence: CASSLTGTSGINEQFF.

This clonotype showed up many times. The chain employs TRBV12-3 or TRBV12-4 and TRBJ2-1, with unresolved D. V was trimmed by 0 bases and J by 7 bases, leaving 7 bases between them. The CDR3 runs 13 residues. CDR3 in amino acids: CASSLASSNEQFF. The CDR3 DNA reads as TGTGCCAGCAGTTTAGCAAGCAGTAATGAGCAGTTCTTC.

Worth noting for this clonotype: An end of the junction differs from the germline gene, which may be a read error. The rearrangement joins TRBV19 to TRBJ2-1; 7 nucleotides align to TRBD2. Germline CDR1 reads LNHDA; CDR2 reads SQIVND (reference sequence). The CDR3 has 14 amino acids. CDR3 sequence reads: CASSISGNHNEQLF. In nucleotides, the CDR3 is TGTGCCAGTAGTATCAGCGGGAACCACAATGAGCAGCTCTTC.

This clonotype was picked up many times. The CDR3 sequence: CASSLRGPSNTGELFF. The CDR3 DNA follows: TGTGCCAGCAGCTTACGGGGGCCGTCGAACACCGGGGAGCTGTTTTTT. V is TRBV7-2 and J is TRBJ2-2; possibly TRBD1 or TRBD2 for D (6 bases each). The germline gives CDR1 SGHTA, CDR2 FQGNSA. V lost 2 bases to trimming and J lost 0 bases, with 10 bases between them. The CDR3 covers 16 residues.

The genes are TRBV12-3 or TRBV12-4 and TRBJ1-6, with TRBD1 matching 9 bases. This CDR3 contains 18 residues. With V trimmed by 6 bases and J by 6 bases, 15 bases remained unmatched. The CDR3 here is CASSQTGTGSLGNSPLHF. DNA of the CDR3: TGTGCCAGCAGCCAAACCGGGACAGGGTCCCTTGGTAATTCACCCCTCCACTTT.

The chain joins TRBV7-2 to TRBJ1-5, with D possibly matching TRBD1 (5 bases). The CDR3 is 15 amino acids. V was cut by 6 bases and J by 7 bases, with 19 bases left in between. In germline, CDR1 is SGHTA, CDR2 FQGNSA. In DNA form, the CDR3 reads TGTGCCAGCAGACCCGGAGACAGCAATTCCCAGCCCCAGCATTTT. Residues: CASRPGDSNSQPQHF.

This clonotype was counted many times. The J gene is TRBJ2-1, the V gene TRBV2, with a weak D call TRBD2 (6 bases). There are 14 residues in the CDR3. The germline gives CDR1 SNHLY, CDR2 FYNNEI. Trimming cost V 6 bases and J 4 bases, with 13 bases left between them. The CDR3 loop is CASRGTGPYNEQFF. DNA of the CDR3: TGTGCCAGCAGAGGGACTGGACCGTACAATGAGCAGTTCTTC. Filled out from reference TRBV2 and TRBJ2-1, the complete variable domain reads EPEVTQTPSHQVTQMGQEVILRCVPISNHLYFYWYRQILGQKVEFLVSFYNNEISEKSEIFDDQFSVERPDGSNFTLKIRSTKLEDSAMYFCASRGTGPYNEQFFGPGTRLTVL.

Ten or more counts support this clonotype. The chain couples TRBV18 to TRBJ1-5; D is undetermined. The V end was cut by 3 bases, the J end by 4 bases, with 7 bases between. This CDR3 is built from 13 residues. Germline CDR1 KGHSH, CDR2 LQKENI. CDR3 loop: CASSPVGNQPQHF. Here the CDR3 DNA reads TGTGCCAGCTCACCGGTAGGAAATCAGCCCCAGCATTTT. The variable domain in full, completed from reference TRBV18 and TRBJ1-5, reads NAGVMQNPRHLVRRRGQEARLRCSPMKGHSHVYWYRQLPEEGLKFMVYLQKENIIDESGMPKERFSAEFPKEGPSILRIQQVVRGDSAAYFCASSPVGNQPQHFGDGTRLSIL.

This clonotype was detected a few times. The chain combines TRBV7-2 with TRBJ1-2; TRBD1 aligns across 9 bases. There are 14 residues in the CDR3. Per the germline V gene, CDR1 is SGHTA and CDR2 is FQGNSA. The junction had 7 bases not matched to a gene; V was cut back by 4 bases and J by 7 bases. CDR3 in DNA: TGTGCCAGCAGCTCGGGACAGGGCCAAGGTGGCTACACCTTC. It codes for CASSSGQGQGGYTF.

This clonotype has at least ten counts. The rearrangement uses TRBV12-3 or TRBV12-4 and TRBJ1-6, with 10 positions matching TRBD1. Germline trimming cut 6 bases from V and 5 bases from J; bases unmatched to any gene: 10. The CDR3 runs to 17 residues. The CDR3 here is CASRRGSTGGHNSPLHF. The CDR3 region has the DNA TGTGCCAGCAGACGGGGTTCGACAGGGGGCCATAATTCACCCCTCCACTTT.

The chain is built from TRBV27 and TRBJ2-7, with TRBD2 matching 14 bases. This CDR3 spans 15 amino acids. The J segment lost 1 base and the V segment lost 7 bases, leaving 3 bases of the junction unmatched. Germline CDR1 reads MNHEY; CDR2 reads SMNVEV (reference sequence). The CDR3 loop reads CASKGLAGGSYEQYF. For the CDR3, the DNA is TGTGCCAGCAAAGGACTAGCGGGAGGTTCCTACGAGCAGTACTTC.

The chain couples TRBV5-8 to TRBJ2-7, with D perhaps matching TRBD1 (6 bases). This CDR3 is built from 13 residues. With 6 bases removed from V and 4 bases from J, the gap between germline ends came to 14 bases. In germline, CDR1 is SGHTS, CDR2 YDEGEE. The CDR3 coding sequence is TGTGCCAGCAAAAGGGACAAGGGATACGAGCAGTACTTC. As protein: CASKRDKGYEQYF.

The J gene is TRBJ2-3, the V gene TRBV19; D uncertain. V was clipped by 5 bases and J by 2 bases, with 11 bases between them. The length of the CDR3 is 14 residues. The V gene's germline CDR1 is LNHDA and CDR2 SQIVND (reference sequence). In DNA form, the CDR3 reads TGTGCCAGTAGTGGGTTGCAGAACACAGATACGCAGTATTTT. This encodes CASSGLQNTDTQYF.